The clone carrying this T cell receptor beta chain has a handful of counts. This entry comes from a study of blood T cell repertoires in COVID-19. About the study: In each case, the material was cDNA or gDNA derived from T cells, B-cell-depleted T cells, or PBMCs.

Original methodology: Amplification with reference gene primers provided the estimates of nucleated cell counts. The assay was immunoSEQ multiplex PCR, and TCRdb's table has in-frame clones only and misses some. That table supplies the V and J calls and clone size; D and trimming were determined from the DNA. The sample has 210,000 or so clones, around 84% seen once. The CDR3 covers 16 residues. Germline V gene lookup returns CDR1 SGHKS and CDR2 YYEKEE (reference sequence). The V and J ends lost 0 bases and 9 bases respectively, with 16 bases between them. Participants were aged roughly 18 to 95 years, lived in about 26 US areas, and enrolled virtually. Participants reported their clinical history, and cohort assignment relied on those reports.

This rearrangement joins TRBV5-5 to TRBJ1-6; D is perhaps TRBD1 (6 bases). Material for sequencing was PBMCs or T cells enriched from blood (not recorded which). The sequence came from a woman between 40 and 55 years old with acute COVID-19. Here the CDR3 DNA reads TGTGCCAGCAGCTTGGAGGGGACACCGGTTGGTTCACCCCTCCACTTT. Its protein is CASSLEGTPVGSPLHF.